The clone carrying this T cell receptor (beta chain) has a handful of counts. Its antigen is not known. Using RNA template, CDR3s of TCR alpha and beta were amplified with iRepertoire arm-PCR. One-step reverse transcription and amplification started from around 100-400 ng of tissue mRNA or PBMC total RNA. TCRdb called the multiplex PCR reads again in MiXCR, with one record for every CDR3 protein. In the table there are roughly 200,000 distinct CDR3 sequences, more than 35% of which are singletons. This entry belongs to a study of glioma-infiltrating T cells. Study observations and caveats: Tissue-blood divergence was below expectation in non-neoplastic patients, above in gliomas.

CDR3 length: 14 residues. In germline, CDR1 is MGHRA, CDR2 YSYEKL. With 2 bases removed from V and 1 base from J, the gap between germline ends came to 6 bases. Sequencing was done on a sample of glioma tissue, nonneoplastic brain tissue, or PBMCs (not recorded which). This receptor was obtained from a human donor with low-grade glioma or glioblastoma, undergoing nonglioma brain surgery, or in good health (not recorded which). The J gene is TRBJ2-1, the V gene TRBV4-1, with D unclear. The CDR3 DNA reads TGCGCCAGCAGCCAACTTACTTCCTACAATGAGCAGTTCTTC. Amino acids: CASSQLTSYNEQFF.